This T cell receptor (beta chain) emerged from a study of T cells after yellow fever vaccination. TCRdb called the 5' RACE reads again in MiXCR, with one record for every CDR3 protein. Of fewer than 350,000 distinct CDR3 sequences listed, 8.7% were seen once; the top ten hold approximately 19%. This clonotype showed up just a few times. Antigen unknown. The CDR3 is made up of 14 amino acids. Trimming took off 4 bases at V and 0 bases at J, with 8 bases between the two ends. Germline assignment: CDR1 MNHEY and CDR2 SVGAGI. Study-level findings and limits: Most primary-vaccination clones reappeared after the booster (approximately 95% CD4, 75% to 90% CD8).

The sequence was obtained from a young man who received the YFV17D yellow fever vaccine. The source was PBMCs, collected on the day of the first yellow fever vaccination. The chain carries TRBV6-5 and TRBJ2-3; D might be TRBD1 (5 bases). CDR3 in DNA: TGTGCCAGCAGTTCCTGGACAAGCACAGATACGCAGTATTTT. Translating it yields CASSSWTSTDTQYF.